These T cell receptor beta chains were read from a single sample in a study of shared clonotypes between healthy human individuals. Assay: immunoSEQ multiplex PCR; the TCRdb copy retains only in-frame clones and omits some. The sample yields around 2.5 million clones, approximately 93% seen once. Sequencing was performed on naive CD4+ T cells from PBMCs. All receptors come from a man aged 18 to 29 in good health. Some clones in this sample may be carry-over from other donors' samples. The CDR3 runs from the conserved cysteine through the conserved F or W. The order of the fields is clone size, J gene, D gene, V gene, CDR3 protein, CDR3 DNA. D genes are given only for firm matches. Clone size is shown for a subset of rows, as once, few, many or a class of expanded clone.

size: .
J: TRBJ2-2
D: TRBD2
V: TRBV27
CDR3: CASRFRLAGTGELFF
DNA: TGTGCCAGCAGATTCCGACTAGCGGGCACCGGGGAGCTGTTTTTT

size: few
J: TRBJ1-4
D: .
V: TRBV9
CDR3: CASSVTDGSNEKLFF
DNA: TGTGCCAGCAGCGTTACGGATGGGAGTAATGAAAAACTGTTTTTT

size: .
J: TRBJ2-6
D: .
V: TRBV19
CDR3: CASRETALSGANVLTF
DNA: TGTGCCAGTAGGGAGACAGCCCTCTCTGGGGCCAACGTCCTGACTTTC

size: .
J: TRBJ1-1
D: .
V: TRBV29-1
CDR3: CSVRGTVGAFF
DNA: TGCAGCGTTCGCGGCACGGTGGGAGCTTTCTTT

size: once
J: TRBJ2-6
D: .
V: TRBV9
CDR3: CASSSGQHSGANVLTF
DNA: TGTGCCAGCAGCTCTGGACAGCACTCTGGGGCCAACGTCCTGACTTTC

size: .
J: TRBJ1-3
D: TRBD1
V: TRBV6-5
CDR3: CASSGQGITGNTIYF
DNA: TGTGCCAGCAGCGGACAGGGGATAACTGGAAACACCATATATTTT

size: .
J: TRBJ1-1
D: .
V: TRBV18
CDR3: CASSPLTTLDTEAFF
DNA: TGTGCCAGCTCACCTCTTACAACGTTGGACACTGAAGCTTTCTTT

size: .
J: TRBJ2-5
D: .
V: TRBV7-9
CDR3: CASSSWRGAAPQETQYF
DNA: TGTGCCAGCAGCTCATGGAGGGGGGCAGCCCCGCAAGAGACCCAGTACTTC

size: .
J: TRBJ2-1
D: .
V: TRBV4-2
CDR3: CASSQDWGVPIYNEQFF
DNA: TGTGCCAGCAGCCAAGATTGGGGGGTCCCGATCTACAATGAGCAGTTCTTC

size: .
J: TRBJ2-6
D: .
V: TRBV5-1
CDR3: CATSRDWDNSGANVLTF
DNA: TGCGCCACCTCCAGGGACTGGGACAACTCTGGGGCCAACGTCCTGACTTTC

size: .
J: TRBJ1-1
D: TRBD1
V: TRBV11-2
CDR3: CASSQGTGGTEAFF
DNA: TGTGCCAGCAGCCAAGGTACAGGGGGGACTGAAGCTTTCTTT

size: .
J: TRBJ2-1
D: TRBD1
V: TRBV5-4
CDR3: CASSQGQGLYNEQFF
DNA: TGTGCCAGCAGCCAGGGACAGGGGCTGTACAATGAGCAGTTCTTC

size: .
J: TRBJ2-1
D: .
V: TRBV5-4
CDR3: CASSTDQSSYNEQFF
DNA: TGTGCCAGCAGCACGGATCAGAGCTCCTACAATGAGCAGTTCTTC

size: .
J: TRBJ2-7
D: TRBD1
V: TRBV27
CDR3: CASSPRTGPYEQYF
DNA: TGTGCCAGCAGTCCCCGGACAGGCCCCTACGAGCAGTACTTC

size: once
J: TRBJ2-1
D: TRBD1
V: TRBV28
CDR3: CASYRDRGGFEQFF
DNA: TGTGCCAGCTACCGGGACAGGGGAGGGTTTGAGCAGTTCTTC

size: .
J: TRBJ1-2
D: TRBD1
V: TRBV19
CDR3: CASSPTGAALYGYTF
DNA: TGTGCCAGTAGTCCGACAGGGGCCGCACTCTATGGCTACACCTTC

size: .
J: TRBJ2-7
D: TRBD2
V: TRBV7-6
CDR3: CASSPGIRGRVHEQYF
DNA: TGTGCCAGCAGCCCAGGTATTCGGGGGAGGGTCCACGAGCAGTACTTC

size: .
J: TRBJ2-3
D: .
V: TRBV6-6
CDR3: CASRKRADTQYF
DNA: TGTGCCAGCAGAAAACGGGCAGATACGCAGTATTTT

size: .
J: TRBJ2-2
D: .
V: TRBV29-1
CDR3: CSGRYPGAAREELFF
DNA: TGCAGCGGACGGTATCCGGGGGCAGCTCGCGAGGAGCTGTTTTTT

size: .
J: TRBJ1-4
D: .
V: TRBV11-3
CDR3: CASSLGGDNEKLFF
DNA: TGTGCCAGCAGCTTAGGAGGGGATAATGAAAAACTGTTTTTT

size: .
J: TRBJ1-5
D: .
V: TRBV4-1
CDR3: CASSQTGGRGSNQPQHF
DNA: TGCGCCAGCAGCCAGACAGGCGGTCGAGGGAGCAATCAGCCCCAGCATTTT

size: .
J: TRBJ1-2
D: .
V: TRBV19
CDR3: CASSMSLNYGYTF
DNA: TGTGCCAGTAGTATGAGTCTAAACTATGGCTACACCTTC